The next 10 T cell receptor beta chains were all read from a single sample in a study of vaccination and CD4 T cells after COVID-19. Which antigens these TCRs recognize remains unknown. Sequencing of cultured CD4+ T cell DNA used the Oncomine TCR Beta short-read assay. TCRdb itself ran the PCR reads through MiXCR, one entry per CDR3 protein. The sample includes approximately 22,000 distinct CDR3 sequences, approximately 38% of them seen just once. Time point noted: late sampling 161 to 241 days after vaccination in three convalescent patients. The sample's treatment: approximately 9-day PBMC culture with coronavirus spike peptide pools or control peptides (ViraFEST assay). The input for sequencing was CD4+ T cells from blood, cultured in vitro, taken about 7 months after SARS-CoV-2 vaccination. The receptors originated from a human donor who had recovered from COVID-19.

This clonotype has just a few counts. The rearrangement uses TRBV20-1 and TRBJ1-6; TRBD1 matches 9 bases. Germline trimming cut 3 bases from V and 7 bases from J; bases unmatched to any gene: 10. The CDR3 covers 16 residues. The germline V gene has CDR1 DFQATT and CDR2 SNEGSKA (reference sequence). Written as DNA, the CDR3 is TGCAGTGCTAGGGACCCACGGGACAGGGCCAATTCACCCCTCCACTTT. The encoded protein is CSARDPRDRANSPLHF.

This chain links TRBV6-1 with TRBJ2-5; 14 bases align to TRBD2. V dropped 8 bases and J dropped 5; count of bases not matched to a gene: 4. The CDR3 totals 14 residues. From germline, CDR1 is MNHNS and CDR2 SASEGT. CDR3 sequence: CASEGLAGVETQYF. The CDR3 DNA reads TGTGCCAGCGAGGGACTAGCGGGAGTGGAGACCCAGTACTTC.

V usage is TRBV7-2 and J usage is TRBJ1-5; possibly TRBD1 for D (5 bases). The CDR3 extends over 15 amino acids. CDR1 SGHTA and CDR2 FQGNSA come from the germline V gene. V shed 1 base and J shed 3 bases, with 10 bases lying between them. The CDR3 DNA follows: TGTGCCAGCAGCTTAGTGCAGGGAGTCAATCAGCCCCAGCATTTT. Translated: CASSLVQGVNQPQHF.

The chain couples TRBV12-3 or TRBV12-4 to TRBJ1-5; 7 bases line up with TRBD1. With V trimmed by 3 bases and J by 6 bases, 8 bases remained unmatched. The CDR3 is 15 residues long. This chain's CDR3 is CASSLGQGVLQPQHF. CDR3 nucleotides: TGTGCCAGCAGTTTGGGGCAGGGGGTACTTCAGCCCCAGCATTTT.

Only a few counts were recorded for this clonotype. V gene TRBV5-4 combines with J gene TRBJ2-3; no clear D. The CDR3 consists of 15 residues. Germline values: CDR1 SGHNT, CDR2 YYREEE (reference sequence). Between the trimmed V and J ends, which lost 6 bases and 6 bases, there was a span of 20 bases. Written as DNA, the CDR3 is TGTGCCAGCATGCTACCGGGCACAGAAGTGGATACGCAGTATTTT. Amino acids: CASMLPGTEVDTQYF.

V gene TRBV24-1 combines with J gene TRBJ2-2, with 11 positions matching TRBD1. V dropped 3 bases and J dropped 5; count of bases not matched to a gene: 7. This CDR3 contains 17 residues. Germline V lookup: CDR1 KGHDR, CDR2 SFDVKD. The CDR3: CATSDTVGTGGTGELFF. As DNA, the CDR3 is TGTGCCACCAGTGATACGGTAGGGACAGGGGGAACCGGGGAGCTGTTTTTT.

V gene TRBV24-1 combines with J gene TRBJ2-3; the D gene is possibly TRBD1 (5 bases). The germline gives CDR1 KGHDR, CDR2 SFDVKD. This CDR3 has 14 residues. V was pared by 3 bases and J by 6 bases, with 12 bases between. The chain's CDR3 is CATSDSQGIDTQYF. DNA for the CDR3: TGTGCCACCAGTGATAGCCAGGGAATCGATACGCAGTATTTT.

This clonotype has a single count. The chain employs TRBV5-4 and TRBJ2-3, with D unresolved. The CDR3 totals 13 residues. Per the germline V gene, CDR1 is SGHNT and CDR2 is YYREEE (reference sequence). V dropped 2 bases and J dropped 1 base, with 5 bases sitting between them. The CDR3 is CASSFWGTDTQYF. For the CDR3, the DNA is TGTGCCAGCAGCTTCTGGGGCACAGATACGCAGTATTTT.

The genes are TRBV6-1 and TRBJ2-1; 10 bases map to TRBD2. CDR1 MNHNS and CDR2 SASEGT come from the germline V gene. This CDR3 region has 18 residues. The V segment lost 5 bases and the J segment 6 bases; nucleotides outside the gene matches: 16. The DNA for the CDR3 is TGTGCCAGCAGTAAACCTACCGGGACTAGCGTGGCCAGCAATGAGCAGTTCTTC. The encoded protein is CASSKPTGTSVASNEQFF.

The sample holds a few counts of this clonotype. CDR3 in DNA: TGTGCCAGTAGTAGGGGCAGCTATGGCTACACCTTC. The encoded protein is CASSRGSYGYTF. V and J are TRBV19 and TRBJ1-2, with D maybe TRBD1 (5 bases). The V end lost 4 bases, the J end lost 4 bases, and 7 bases lay between the germline ends. The V gene's germline CDR1 is LNHDA and CDR2 SQIVND (reference sequence). The CDR3 covers 12 residues.